These 24 T cell receptor beta chains share one sample of origin, sequenced in a study of memory CD4+ T cells and cytomegalovirus serostatus. Measured with immunoSEQ multiplex PCR; TCRdb has only the in-frame clones, and not every one. The profile shows about 96,000 clones, about 80% of them singletons. The sort gate was single viable CD3+CD4+CD8-CD45RO+ cells for memory CD4+ T cells. The source material was memory CD4+ T cells from blood. The receptors were sampled from an adult in good health and CMV-seropositive.

The chain has TRBV6-6 and TRBJ1-5, with D unresolved. There are 13 residues in the CDR3. Germline values: CDR1 MNHNY, CDR2 SVGAGI (reference sequence). V lost 2 bases, J lost 4 bases, and 6 bases lay in between. The DNA for the CDR3 is TGTGCCAGCAGTTACGTCAGGAATCAGCCCCAGCATTTT. Translation: CASSYVRNQPQHF.

The rearrangement links TRBV7-2 to TRBJ1-5, with 7 bases lining up with TRBD1. This CDR3 is 16 amino acids long. Germline CDR1 and CDR2: SGHTA and FQGNSA. V gave up 4 bases and J gave up 2 bases; unmatched junction bases: 8. The CDR3, as DNA: TGTGCCAGCAGCTCCACAGGGGCGGTAGGCAATCAGCCCCAGCATTTT. Its protein is CASSSTGAVGNQPQHF.

J is TRBJ1-4 and V is TRBV19, with TRBD1 as a possible D gene (5 bases). V was shortened by 10 bases and J by 14 bases, with 26 bases between the two germline ends. Germline loops: CDR1 LNHDA, CDR2 SQIVND (reference sequence). The CDR3 loop spans 14 amino acids. In nucleotides, the CDR3 is TGTGCCATTATCTCGGGACGGCAGTTAGAGTTCCTGTTTTTT. As protein: CAIISGRQLEFLFF.

The genes are TRBV29-1 and TRBJ2-7; 13 bases match TRBD2. This CDR3 is 14 amino acids long. V was clipped by 7 bases and J by 2 bases; unmatched bases: 5. CDR1 SQVTM and CDR2 ANQGSEA come from the germline V gene. DNA for the CDR3: TGCAGCGCTATCGGACTAGCGGGAGCCTACGAGCAGTACTTC. This translates into CSAIGLAGAYEQYF.

This clone was detected only a few times. The rearrangement links TRBV7-9 to TRBJ2-1; 9 bases align to TRBD2. This CDR3 is 12 amino acids long. The germline V gene has CDR1 SEHNR and CDR2 FQNEAQ (reference sequence). V was clipped by 5 bases and J by 10 bases; unmatched bases: 3. This chain's CDR3 is CASSETSGEQFF. The DNA of the CDR3 is TGTGCCAGCAGCGAGACTAGCGGAGAGCAGTTCTTC. Drawing the rest from reference TRBV7-9 and TRBJ2-1, the complete variable domain is DTGVSQNPRHKITKRGQNVTFRCDPISEHNRLYWYRQTLGQGPEFLTYFQNEAQLEKSRLLSDRFSAERPKGSFSTLEIQRTEQGDSAMYLCASSETSGEQFFGPGTRLTVL.

The chain couples TRBV28 to TRBJ1-1, with D tentatively TRBD1 (6 bases). Trimming took 7 bases from V and 5 from J, leaving 20 bases between them. There are 15 residues in the CDR3. From germline, CDR1 is MDHEN and CDR2 SYDVKM. The CDR3 DNA follows: TGTGCCAGCACATTGCATTCAGGGGCGCGAACTGAAGCTTTCTTT. The encoded protein is CASTLHSGARTEAFF.

The chain recombines TRBV7-2 with TRBJ1-1; D is possibly TRBD1 (5 bases). In germline, CDR1 is SGHTA, CDR2 FQGNSA. The CDR3 covers 12 residues. Trimming removed 6 bases at V and 5 bases at J, with 10 bases between. The CDR3 region has the DNA TGTGCCAGCAGGGCCTGGGGGACTGAAGCTTTCTTT. Translation: CASRAWGTEAFF.

This clone has a single count. This rearrangement joins TRBV28 to TRBJ1-3; D perhaps matches TRBD1 (5 bases). V lost 6 bases to trimming and J lost 14 bases, with 14 bases between them. Germline V gives CDR1 MDHEN, CDR2 SYDVKM. This CDR3 region has 11 residues. The CDR3 region has the DNA TGTGCCAGCAGAGAGGGGCTTGGGGTATATTTT. Translating it yields CASREGLGVYF.

V is TRBV18 and J is TRBJ2-1; D is ambiguous. Germline loops: CDR1 KGHSH, CDR2 LQKENI. CDR3 length equals 14 residues. Trimming shortened V by 0 bases and J by 3 bases, and 6 bases separated the two germline ends. CDR3 sequence reads: CASSPPHFYNEQFF. The CDR3 bases are TGTGCCAGCTCACCACCGCACTTCTACAATGAGCAGTTCTTC. The complete variable domain, with remaining parts taken from reference TRBV18 and TRBJ2-1, reads NAGVMQNPRHLVRRRGQEARLRCSPMKGHSHVYWYRQLPEEGLKFMVYLQKENIIDESGMPKERFSAEFPKEGPSILRIQQVVRGDSAAYFCASSPPHFYNEQFFGPGTRLTVL.

This clone appeared a single time. The CDR3 spells CSVVAGDGANVLTF. The CDR3 coding sequence is TGCAGCGTTGTAGCGGGAGATGGGGCCAACGTCCTGACTTTC. V usage is TRBV29-1 and J usage is TRBJ2-6, with 9 positions matching TRBD2. CDR1 and CDR2 (germline): SQVTM, ANQGSEA. This CDR3 spans 14 amino acids. V was clipped by 4 bases and J by 3 bases; unmatched bases: 1.

This chain connects TRBV4-1 to TRBJ1-1; a weak D match, TRBD1 (5 bases). Germline V CDR1 and CDR2: MGHRA, YSYEKL. The V end lost 0 bases, the J end lost 1 base, and 9 bases lay between the germline ends. The CDR3 consists of 15 residues. The CDR3 protein is CASSQEVRANTEAFF. In nucleotides, the CDR3 is TGCGCCAGCAGCCAAGAGGTCAGGGCGAACACTGAAGCTTTCTTT.

This clone was counted between two and nine times. A junction end diverges from the germline sequence, so it may reflect a read error. The J gene is TRBJ1-1, the V gene TRBV27; D might be TRBD1 (6 bases). The CDR3 has 13 residues. CDR1 is MNHEY and CDR2 is SMNVEV in the germline V gene (reference sequence). The CDR3 reads CASGTTVKTEAFF. The CDR3 DNA sequence: TGTGCCAGTGGGACAACCGTGAAGACTGAAGCTTTCTTT.

The rearrangement uses TRBV4-1 and TRBJ2-1; perhaps TRBD1 as D (6 bases). CDR3 length equals 18 residues. Trimming pared 1 base from V and 4 bases from J, leaving 20 bases between. Germline V gene lookup returns CDR1 MGHRA and CDR2 YSYEKL. The CDR3 region is CASSQVPGTGQIYNEQFF. DNA of the CDR3: TGCGCCAGCAGCCAAGTCCCAGGAACAGGGCAAATATACAATGAGCAGTTCTTC.

The chain couples TRBV10-3 to TRBJ2-7; either TRBD1 or TRBD2 may fit D (5 bases each). The CDR3 is made up of 12 amino acids. CDR1 is ENHRY and CDR2 is SYGVKD in the germline V gene. V was pared by 6 bases and J by 4 bases, with 10 bases between. This CDR3 is CAIRGDGYEQYF. The CDR3 region has the DNA TGTGCCATCAGGGGGGACGGGTACGAGCAGTACTTC.

This chain uses TRBV7-9 with TRBJ1-2; D is unclear. Looked up from germline, CDR1 is SEHNR and CDR2 is FQNEAQ (reference sequence). The V end lost 1 base, the J end lost 2 bases, and 11 bases lay between the germline ends. The CDR3 has 15 amino acids. The CDR3 DNA sequence: TGTGCCAGCAGCTTAGGGCAGGCCCTGAACTATGGCTACACCTTC. It translates to CASSLGQALNYGYTF.

There are a few counts of this clone. The rearrangement joins TRBV5-6 to TRBJ1-1; no reliable D call. CDR3 length equals 11 residues. V lost 2 bases to trimming and J lost 2 bases, with 1 base between them. Germline V CDR1 and CDR2: SGHDT, YYEEEE. CDR3 residues: CASSLNTEAFF. CDR3 bases: TGTGCCAGCAGCTTAAACACTGAAGCTTTCTTT.

The chain recombines TRBV19 with TRBJ2-5; D might be TRBD2 (6 bases). The CDR3 runs 15 residues. V lost 4 bases and J lost 2, with 14 bases in between. Germline V CDR1 and CDR2: LNHDA, SQIVND (reference sequence). CDR3 sequence reads: CASSNLAAGQETQYF. The CDR3 DNA is TGTGCCAGTAGTAACCTCGCGGCGGGGCAAGAGACCCAGTACTTC.

This chain connects TRBV28 to TRBJ1-2; D call uncertain. The CDR3 has 12 amino acids. Germline CDR1 MDHEN, CDR2 SYDVKM. Trimming took 6 bases from V and 2 from J, leaving 7 bases between them. This chain's CDR3 is CASRYENYGYTF. CDR3 DNA sequence: TGTGCCAGCAGGTATGAGAACTATGGCTACACCTTC.

V is TRBV25-1 and J is TRBJ2-7, with D tentatively TRBD1 or TRBD2 (5 bases each). The V end lost 1 base, the J end lost 2 bases, and 12 bases lay between the germline ends. The V gene's germline CDR1 is MGHDK and CDR2 SYGVNS. The CDR3 contains 15 residues. The CDR3 bases are TGTGCCAGCAGTGAATGGTGGGGGTCCCCCTACGAGCAGTACTTC. Amino acid sequence: CASSEWWGSPYEQYF.

The chain uses TRBV5-1 and TRBJ1-2, with TRBD1 identical over 7 bases. With 4 bases clipped from V and 4 bases from J, the junction kept 13 bases outside the gene matches. The V gene's germline CDR1 is SGHRS and CDR2 YFSETQ. The CDR3 runs 16 residues. The CDR3 loop is CASSRAPGQKAYGYTF. The CDR3 DNA follows: TGCGCCAGCAGCAGGGCCCCGGGACAGAAGGCCTATGGCTACACCTTC.

This sequence joins TRBV19 and TRBJ2-7; 11 bases are shared with TRBD2. Germline V gives CDR1 LNHDA, CDR2 SQIVND (reference sequence). Germline trimming cut 6 bases from V and 2 bases from J; bases unmatched to any gene: 9. The length of the CDR3 is 16 residues. CDR3: CASSDRGTSGTYEQYF. CDR3 coding DNA: TGTGCCAGTAGCGATAGGGGGACTAGCGGTACCTACGAGCAGTACTTC. The whole variable domain, remainder taken from reference TRBV19 and TRBJ2-7, is DGGITQSPKYLFRKEGQNVTLSCEQNLNHDAMYWYRQDPGQGLRLIYYSQIVNDFQKGDIAEGYSVSREKKESFPLTVTSAQKNPTAFYLCASSDRGTSGTYEQYFGPGTRLTVT.

The rearrangement uses TRBV7-3 and TRBJ2-1; 9 bases align to TRBD2. Germline assignment: CDR1 SGHTA and CDR2 FQGTGA. With V trimmed by 4 bases and J by 11 bases, 6 bases remained unmatched. The CDR3 has 13 residues. CDR3 coding DNA: TGTGCCAGCAGCTCAAACAGCGGGAGGAAGCAGTTCTTC. Its translation: CASSSNSGRKQFF.

The chain is built from TRBV27 and TRBJ1-4; D is unresolved. The CDR3 runs to 16 residues. Germline V gene sequence: CDR1 MNHEY, CDR2 SMNVEV (reference sequence). V lost 1 base and J lost 0, with 9 bases in between. CDR3 loop: CASSLFAISTNEKLFF. The CDR3 DNA sequence: TGTGCCAGCAGTTTATTTGCTATATCAACTAATGAAAAACTGTTTTTT.

The chain uses TRBV9 and TRBJ2-3; no definite D call. V was pared by 4 bases and J by 1 base, with 10 bases between. The germline V gene has CDR1 SGDLS and CDR2 YYNGEE. There are 14 residues in the CDR3. The CDR3 bases are TGTGCCAGCAGCTCGGTGGCTGGCACAGATACGCAGTATTTT. Protein product: CASSSVAGTDTQYF.